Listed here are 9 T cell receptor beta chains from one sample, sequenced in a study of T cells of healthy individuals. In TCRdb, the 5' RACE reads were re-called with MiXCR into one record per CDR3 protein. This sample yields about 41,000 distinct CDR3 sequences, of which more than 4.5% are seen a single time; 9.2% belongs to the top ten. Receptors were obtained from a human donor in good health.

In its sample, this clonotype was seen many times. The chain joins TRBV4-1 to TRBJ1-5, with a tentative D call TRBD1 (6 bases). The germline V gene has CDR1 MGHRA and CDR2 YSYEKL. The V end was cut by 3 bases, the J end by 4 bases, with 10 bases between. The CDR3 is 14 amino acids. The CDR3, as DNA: TGCGCCAGCAGCCACTGGACAGTAAATCAGCCCCAGCATTTT. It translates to CASSHWTVNQPQHF.

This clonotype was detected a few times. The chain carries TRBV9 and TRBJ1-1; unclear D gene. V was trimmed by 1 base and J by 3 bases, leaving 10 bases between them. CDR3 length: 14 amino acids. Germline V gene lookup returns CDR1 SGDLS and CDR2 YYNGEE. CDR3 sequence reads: CASSVTVEDTEAFF. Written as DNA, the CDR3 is TGTGCCAGCAGCGTAACAGTGGAGGACACTGAAGCTTTCTTT.

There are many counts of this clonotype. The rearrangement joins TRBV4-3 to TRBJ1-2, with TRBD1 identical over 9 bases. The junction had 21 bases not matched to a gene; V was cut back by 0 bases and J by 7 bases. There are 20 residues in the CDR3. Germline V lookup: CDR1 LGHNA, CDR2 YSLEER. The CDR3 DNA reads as TGCGCCAGCAGCCAAGATCTCGTCAGTACCGGGACAGGGACCAGGAGTGGCTACACCTTC. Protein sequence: CASSQDLVSTGTGTRSGYTF.

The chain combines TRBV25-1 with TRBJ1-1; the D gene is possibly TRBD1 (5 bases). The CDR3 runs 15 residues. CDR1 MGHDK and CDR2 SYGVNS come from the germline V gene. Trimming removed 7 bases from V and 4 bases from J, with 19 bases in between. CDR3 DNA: TGTGCCAGCACCTCCGAAGGGGATTTGAGCACTGAAGCTTTCTTT. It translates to CASTSEGDLSTEAFF.

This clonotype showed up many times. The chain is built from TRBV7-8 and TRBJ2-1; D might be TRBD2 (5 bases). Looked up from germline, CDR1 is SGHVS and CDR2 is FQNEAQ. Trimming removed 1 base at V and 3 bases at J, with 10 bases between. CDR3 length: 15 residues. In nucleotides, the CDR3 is TGTGCCAGCAGCTTAGGGGCAGGAGGCTACAATGAGCAGTTCTTC. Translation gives CASSLGAGGYNEQFF.

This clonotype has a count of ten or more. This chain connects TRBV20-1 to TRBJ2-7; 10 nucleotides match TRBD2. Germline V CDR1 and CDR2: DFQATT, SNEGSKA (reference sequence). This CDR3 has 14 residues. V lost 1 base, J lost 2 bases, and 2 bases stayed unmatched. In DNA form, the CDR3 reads TGCAGTGCTAGAGTTGGGACTAGCGCCTACGAGCAGTACTTC. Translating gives CSARVGTSAYEQYF.

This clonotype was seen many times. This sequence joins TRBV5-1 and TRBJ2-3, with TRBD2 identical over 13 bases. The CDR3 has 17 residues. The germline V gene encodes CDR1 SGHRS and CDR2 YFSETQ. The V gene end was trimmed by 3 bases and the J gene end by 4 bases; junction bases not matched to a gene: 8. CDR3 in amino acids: CASSSWTSGSWPDTQYF. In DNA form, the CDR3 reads TGCGCCAGCAGCTCATGGACTAGCGGGAGCTGGCCAGATACGCAGTATTTT. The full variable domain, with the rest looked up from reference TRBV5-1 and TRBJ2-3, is KAGVTQTPRYLIKTRGQQVTLSCSPISGHRSVSWYQQTPGQGLQFLFEYFSETQRNKGNFPGRFSGRQFSNSRSEMNVSTLELGDSALYLCASSSWTSGSWPDTQYFGPGTRLTVL.

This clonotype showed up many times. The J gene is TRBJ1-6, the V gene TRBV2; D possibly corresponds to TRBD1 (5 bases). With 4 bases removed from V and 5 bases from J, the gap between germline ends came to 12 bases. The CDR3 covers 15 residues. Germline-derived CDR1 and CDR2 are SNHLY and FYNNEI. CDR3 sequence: CASSAGRGNNSPLHF. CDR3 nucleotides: TGTGCCAGCAGTGCAGGAAGGGGAAATAATTCACCCCTCCACTTT. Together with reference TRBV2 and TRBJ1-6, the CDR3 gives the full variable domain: EPEVTQTPSHQVTQMGQEVILRCVPISNHLYFYWYRQILGQKVEFLVSFYNNEISEKSEIFDDQFSVERPDGSNFTLKIRSTKLEDSAMYFCASSAGRGNNSPLHFGNGTRLTVT.

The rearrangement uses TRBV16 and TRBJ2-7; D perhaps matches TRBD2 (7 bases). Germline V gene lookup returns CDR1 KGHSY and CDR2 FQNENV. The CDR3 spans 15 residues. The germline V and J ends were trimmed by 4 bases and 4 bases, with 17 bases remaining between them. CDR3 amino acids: CASSPISGGFYEQYF. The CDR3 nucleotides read TGTGCCAGCAGCCCTATTTCGGGGGGCTTTTACGAGCAGTACTTC.